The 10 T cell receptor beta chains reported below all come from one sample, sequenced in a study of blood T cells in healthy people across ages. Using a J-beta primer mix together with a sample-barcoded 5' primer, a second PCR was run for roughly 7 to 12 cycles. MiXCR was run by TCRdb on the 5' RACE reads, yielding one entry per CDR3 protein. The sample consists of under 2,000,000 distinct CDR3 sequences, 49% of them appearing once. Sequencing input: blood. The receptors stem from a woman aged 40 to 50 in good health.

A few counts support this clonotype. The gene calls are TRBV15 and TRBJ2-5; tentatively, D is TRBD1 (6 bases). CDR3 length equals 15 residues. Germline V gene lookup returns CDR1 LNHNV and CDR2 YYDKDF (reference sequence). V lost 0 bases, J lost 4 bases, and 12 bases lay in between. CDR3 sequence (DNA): TGTGCCACCAGCAGAGATCCAGGGGTAGGAGAGACCCAGTACTTC. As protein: CATSRDPGVGETQYF.

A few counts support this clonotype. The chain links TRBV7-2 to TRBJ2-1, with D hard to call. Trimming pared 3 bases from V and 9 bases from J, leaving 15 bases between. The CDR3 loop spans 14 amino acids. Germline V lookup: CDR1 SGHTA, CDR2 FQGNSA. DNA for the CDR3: TGTGCCAGCAGCTTTGTGGGGATTAAGGGTGAGCAGTTCTTC. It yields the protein CASSFVGIKGEQFF.

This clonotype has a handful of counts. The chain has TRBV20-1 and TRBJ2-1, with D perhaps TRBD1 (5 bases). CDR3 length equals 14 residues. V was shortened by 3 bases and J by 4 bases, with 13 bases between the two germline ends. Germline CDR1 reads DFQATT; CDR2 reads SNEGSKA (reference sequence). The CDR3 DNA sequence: TGCAGTGCTAGTCCCAGGGTGGCATACAATGAGCAGTTCTTC. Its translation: CSASPRVAYNEQFF.

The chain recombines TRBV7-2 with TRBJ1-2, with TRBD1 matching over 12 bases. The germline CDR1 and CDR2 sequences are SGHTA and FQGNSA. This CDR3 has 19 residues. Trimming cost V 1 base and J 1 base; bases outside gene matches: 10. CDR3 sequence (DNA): TGTGCCAGCAGCTTAGACGGGACCGGGACAGGGGGCGATAACTATGGCTACACCTTC. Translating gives CASSLDGTGTGGDNYGYTF.

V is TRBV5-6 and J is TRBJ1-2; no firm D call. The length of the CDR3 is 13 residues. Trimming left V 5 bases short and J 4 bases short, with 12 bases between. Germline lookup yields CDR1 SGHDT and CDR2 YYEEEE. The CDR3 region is CASSTYRVYGYTF. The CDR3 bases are TGTGCCAGCAGTACATATAGGGTCTATGGCTACACCTTC.

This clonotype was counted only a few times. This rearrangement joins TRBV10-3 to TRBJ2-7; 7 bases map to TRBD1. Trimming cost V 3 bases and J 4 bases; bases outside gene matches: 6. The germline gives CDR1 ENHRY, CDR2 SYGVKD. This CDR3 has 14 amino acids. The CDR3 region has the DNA TGTGCCATCAGTGACAGACAGGGCCCTTACGAGCAGTACTTC. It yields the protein CAISDRQGPYEQYF.

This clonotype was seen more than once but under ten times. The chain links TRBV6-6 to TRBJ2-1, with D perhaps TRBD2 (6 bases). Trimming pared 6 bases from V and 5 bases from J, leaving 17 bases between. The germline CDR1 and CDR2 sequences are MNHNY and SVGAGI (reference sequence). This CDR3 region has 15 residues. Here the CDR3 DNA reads TGTGCCAGCAGACGGGGGATTTACGAGAACAATGAGCAGTTCTTC. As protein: CASRRGIYENNEQFF.

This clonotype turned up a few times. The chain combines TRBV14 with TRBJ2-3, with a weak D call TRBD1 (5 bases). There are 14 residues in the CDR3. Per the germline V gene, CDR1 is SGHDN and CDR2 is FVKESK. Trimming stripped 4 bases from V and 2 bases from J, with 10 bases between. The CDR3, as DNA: TGTGCCAGCAGCCCCAGACAGATCACAGATACGCAGTATTTT. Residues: CASSPRQITDTQYF.

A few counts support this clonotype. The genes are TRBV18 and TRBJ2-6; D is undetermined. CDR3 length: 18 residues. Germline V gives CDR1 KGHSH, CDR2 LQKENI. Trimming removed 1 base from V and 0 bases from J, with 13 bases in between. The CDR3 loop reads CASSPLGGKYSGANVLTF. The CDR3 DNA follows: TGTGCCAGCTCACCACTAGGCGGAAAATACTCTGGGGCCAACGTCCTGACTTTC. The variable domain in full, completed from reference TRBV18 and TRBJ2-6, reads NAGVMQNPRHLVRRRGQEARLRCSPMKGHSHVYWYRQLPEEGLKFMVYLQKENIIDESGMPKERFSAEFPKEGPSILRIQQVVRGDSAAYFCASSPLGGKYSGANVLTFGAGSRLTVL.

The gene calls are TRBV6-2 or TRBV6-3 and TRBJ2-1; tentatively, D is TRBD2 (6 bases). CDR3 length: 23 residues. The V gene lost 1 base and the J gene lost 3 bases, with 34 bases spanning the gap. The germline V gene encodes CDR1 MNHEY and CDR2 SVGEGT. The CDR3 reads CASSYYLPPLSYTREDYYNEQFF. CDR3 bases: TGTGCCAGCAGTTACTATCTTCCTCCGCTGAGTTACACCAGGGAGGATTACTACAATGAGCAGTTCTTC.